The rows below give T cell receptor beta chains drawn from one sample of a study of regulatory T cells in long-lasting Graves disease. TCRdb re-derived calls from the multiplex PCR reads in MiXCR, one entry per CDR3 protein. The table includes 500,000 to 700,000 distinct CDR3 sequences, 15% to 20% detected once. A further study also used this sample, focusing on T cells in Graves' hyperthyroidism and ophthalmopathy.

Specimen: peripheral blood mononuclear cells (PBMCs), collected at new diagnosis, from a patient treated with antithyroid drugs. Receptors were obtained from a woman aged 25 to 39 with Graves disease. Both conserved end residues are part of each CDR3. The D gene is left open where the match is weak. Size tells how often a clone was seen (once, few, many) or the class of an expanded clone, and some rows leave it out.

cdr3_length	clone_size	d_call	v_call	j_call	cdr3_aa	cdr3_nt
16	.	TRBD2	TRBV7-9	TRBJ2-1	CASSQGEGLLYNEQFF	TGTGCCAGCAGCCAAGGGGAGGGGCTACTTTACAATGAGCAGTTCTTC
13	few	.	TRBV20-1	TRBJ2-3	CSARGTYTDTQYF	TGCAGTGCTAGGGGGACCTACACAGATACGCAGTATTTT
16	few	TRBD2	TRBV20-1	TRBJ2-7	CSATRTSGSVGYEQYF	TGCAGTGCTACCCGGACTAGCGGGAGTGTGGGTTACGAGCAGTACTTC
14	.	TRBD1	TRBV29-1	TRBJ1-2	CSVEVQGQNYGYTF	TGCAGCGTTGAGGTACAGGGGCAAAACTATGGCTACACCTTC
19	.	TRBD1	TRBV6-2/TRBV6-3	TRBJ1-1	CASSYGPRTGGRENTEAFF	TGTGCCAGCAGTTACGGCCCTAGGACAGGGGGCCGAGAGAACACTGAAGCTTTCTTT
12	.	.	TRBV30	TRBJ2-3	CAWSRGGMLQYF	TGTGCCTGGAGTCGAGGAGGAATGCTGCAGTATTTT
14	.	TRBD1	TRBV20-1	TRBJ1-1	CSAFQTGGGTEAFF	TGCAGTGCTTTTCAGACAGGGGGAGGGACTGAAGCTTTCTTT
13	.	.	TRBV11-2	TRBJ1-4	CASSLPGLEKLFF	TGTGCCAGCAGCTTACCCGGGCTTGAAAAACTGTTTTTT
14	few	.	TRBV30	TRBJ2-3	CAWSRDLGTDTQYF	TGTGCCTGGAGCAGAGACCTGGGGACAGATACGCAGTATTTT
14	many	TRBD2	TRBV7-2	TRBJ2-3	CASSWGGEADTQYF	TGTGCCAGCAGTTGGGGGGGGGAAGCTGATACGCAGTATTTT
15	many	.	TRBV6-1	TRBJ2-6	CASTFQATGANVLTF	TGTGCCAGCACCTTCCAGGCTACTGGGGCCAACGTCCTGACTTTC
13	many	.	TRBV12-3/TRBV12-4	TRBJ2-1	CASCISSYNEQFF	TGTGCCAGCTGCATCAGCTCCTACAATGAGCAGTTCTTC
14	many	.	TRBV2	TRBJ2-1	CASMEGTVNNEQFF	TGTGCCAGCATGGAGGGGACAGTGAACAATGAGCAGTTCTTC
13	.	TRBD1	TRBV30	TRBJ1-6	CAWTGTGSSPLHF	TGTGCCTGGACCGGGACAGGGTCTTCACCCCTCCACTTT
15	few	.	TRBV6-1	TRBJ2-6	CASSRIISGANVLTF	TGTGCCAGCAGTCGCATCATCTCTGGGGCCAACGTCCTGACTTTC
15	.	.	TRBV7-9	TRBJ2-7	CASSSPGLPSQEQYF	TGTGCCAGCAGCTCCCCGGGACTCCCCTCTCAAGAGCAGTACTTC
14	many	.	TRBV28	TRBJ2-3	CASSFSPNTDTQYF	TGTGCCAGCAGTTTTTCTCCCAACACAGATACGCAGTATTTT
15	many	TRBD2	TRBV6-2/TRBV6-3	TRBJ2-7	CASSSRTSGSYEQYF	TGTGCCAGCAGTTCCCGGACTAGCGGTTCCTACGAGCAGTACTTC
14	many	.	TRBV11-2	TRBJ1-2	CASSLGVGDYGYTF	TGTGCCAGCAGCTTAGGAGTAGGTGACTATGGCTACACCTTC
14	few	.	TRBV6-8	TRBJ2-7	CASSCGLQTYEQYF	TGTGCCAGCAGTTGTGGCTTACAAACCTACGAGCAGTACTTC
14	many	TRBD2	TRBV6-2/TRBV6-3	TRBJ2-7	CASSVSGRSYEQYF	TGTGCCAGCAGTGTTAGCGGGAGATCCTACGAGCAGTACTTC
15	few	.	TRBV5-1	TRBJ2-7	CASSRGHHVAYEQYF	TGCGCCAGCAGTCGGGGCCATCACGTGGCCTACGAGCAGTACTTC
15	many	.	TRBV6-1	TRBJ1-2	CASGQAAGEVDGYTF	TGTGCCAGCGGACAAGCCGCAGGGGAAGTTGATGGCTACACCTTC
13	few	.	TRBV7-2	TRBJ2-5	CASSPNAGETQYF	TGTGCCAGCAGCCCAAACGCGGGGGAGACCCAGTACTTC
14	many	TRBD1	TRBV28	TRBJ2-2	CASAGRGQSGELFF	TGTGCCAGCGCTGGCAGGGGGCAGAGCGGGGAGCTGTTTTTT
15	many	.	TRBV5-1	TRBJ1-5	CASSLSFGGNQPQHF	TGCGCCAGCAGCTTGTCTTTCGGGGGAAATCAGCCCCAGCATTTT
16	.	.	TRBV30	TRBJ2-7	CAWSVRFDTLSSEQYF	TGTGCCTGGAGTGTACGTTTTGACACGCTTAGCAGCGAGCAGTACTTC
14	many	TRBD2	TRBV10-3	TRBJ2-7	CAITEGLAGHEQYF	TGTGCCATCACCGAAGGACTAGCGGGACACGAGCAGTACTTC
14	few	.	TRBV24-1	TRBJ2-7	CATSDTHQSREQYF	TGTGCCACCAGTGATACGCATCAGAGTAGGGAGCAGTACTTC
16	.	.	TRBV3-1	TRBJ2-1	CASSQELGPPYNEQFF	TGTGCCAGCAGCCAAGAGTTGGGGCCCCCCTACAATGAGCAGTTCTTC
13	.	.	TRBV6-5	TRBJ1-2	CASSYGGQDGCTF	TGTGCCAGCAGTTACGGGGGGCAAGATGGCTGCACCTTC
14	many	.	TRBV7-6	TRBJ1-1	CASSMSNTNTEAFF	TGTGCCAGCAGCATGAGTAACACGAACACTGAAGCTTTCTTT
13	many	TRBD2	TRBV20-1	TRBJ2-1	CSVGGRSYNEQFF	TGCAGTGTGGGCGGGAGATCCTACAATGAGCAGTTCTTC
15	.	.	TRBV5-6	TRBJ1-5	CASSLGLVSNQPQHF	TGTGCCAGCAGCTTGGGATTGGTAAGCAATCAGCCCCAGCATTTT
15	many	TRBD1	TRBV28	TRBJ1-5	CASSRRTGGIQPQHF	TGTGCCAGCAGTAGGAGGACAGGGGGCATTCAGCCCCAGCATTTT
16	.	TRBD1	TRBV9	TRBJ2-3	CASSLTSGRGQDTQYF	TGTGCCAGCAGCTTAACCTCGGGCAGGGGGCAAGATACGCAGTATTTT
13	.	.	TRBV29-1	TRBJ2-1	CSVRPSGYNEQFF	TGCAGCGTCCGTCCCTCGGGGTACAATGAGCAGTTCTTC
11	.	.	TRBV29-1	TRBJ2-7	CSGGQTYEQYF	TGCAGCGGCGGACAGACCTACGAGCAGTACTTC
15	.	.	TRBV2	TRBJ2-2	CASSEQELKAGELFF	TGTGCCAGCAGTGAACAGGAGCTCAAGGCCGGGGAGCTGTTTTTT
15	many	.	TRBV20-1	TRBJ1-5	CSAHPLVGEAQPQHF	TGCAGTGCCCACCCACTAGTAGGGGAAGCTCAGCCCCAGCATTTT
15	many	.	TRBV5-1	TRBJ1-1	CASSFTSGGNTEAFF	TGCGCCAGCAGCTTTACCTCCGGGGGGAACACTGAAGCTTTCTTT
17	many	TRBD1	TRBV28	TRBJ2-5	CASSRAPGQGAGETQYF	TGTGCCAGCAGTCGTGCCCCGGGACAGGGGGCCGGGGAGACCCAGTACTTC
13	many	.	TRBV27	TRBJ2-5	CASSRGSAETQYF	TGTGCCAGCAGCAGGGGTAGTGCGGAGACCCAGTACTTC
16	.	TRBD2	TRBV24-1	TRBJ2-3	CATSDTGGRSTDTQYF	TGTGCCACCAGTGATACCGGGGGGAGGAGCACAGATACGCAGTATTTT
15	many	TRBD2	TRBV28	TRBJ2-7	CASSFAAGGAYEQYF	TGTGCCAGCAGTTTCGCCGCGGGAGGGGCATACGAGCAGTACTTC
14	many	.	TRBV6-1	TRBJ1-5	CATRLTHSNQPQHF	TGTGCCACGCGATTAACGCATAGCAATCAGCCCCAGCATTTT